The 30 T cell receptor beta chains listed next were all sequenced from one sample in a study of shared clonotypes between healthy human individuals (dated by TCRdb to 2018 to 2021). CD8 naive samples were obtained by positive selection for CCR7 among CD45RO-negative cells, yielding a CD45RA+CCR7+ population from which TemRA cells were excluded. The method behind the library was the immunoSEQ multiplex PCR assay. Imported from immuneACCESS, the table was reduced by TCRdb to in-frame sequences with V and J called. These copies leave out some clones; in studies compared against another copy, an unresolved V gene accounts for under half, and the cause of the remainder is not known. Within this sample are 800,000 or so clones, with around 96% of them counted one time only. The ten most abundant clones make up about 0.22% of the sample. What was sequenced was naive CD8+ T cells sorted from blood. What the cell subset or site label conveys for this sample: CD45RA+CCR7+. The receptors stem from a man aged 25-45 years in good health.

The chain is built from TRBV20-1 and TRBJ2-5; 7 bases map to TRBD2. Germline CDR1 is DFQATT and CDR2 is SNEGSKA (reference sequence). This CDR3 comprises 11 residues. CDR3 amino acids: CGGGAGETQYF. In DNA, the CDR3 is TGCGGCGGGGGAGCGGGAGAGACCCAGTACTTC.

The rearrangement joins TRBV6-6 to TRBJ2-7; 11 bases line up with TRBD1. CDR3 size: 13 residues. V was pared by 11 bases and J by 7 bases, with 10 bases of the junction left unmatched. The V gene's germline CDR1 is MNHNY and CDR2 SVGAGI (reference sequence). The CDR3 DNA is TGTGCCGGACAGGGGGCGTTTTTGGGAGAGCAGTACTTC. Translating gives CAGQGAFLGEQYF.

The chain employs TRBV27 and TRBJ1-5; no definite D call. V shed 8 bases and J shed 1 base, with 9 bases lying between them. The CDR3 contains 13 residues. Germline V gene data show CDR1 as MNHEY and CDR2 as SMNVEV (reference sequence). This chain's CDR3 is CASQKRSNQPQHF. The DNA for the CDR3 is TGTGCCAGCCAGAAACGCAGCAATCAGCCCCAGCATTTT.

V is TRBV28 and J is TRBJ2-2, with 9 bases that match TRBD2. With 8 bases clipped from V and 5 bases from J, the junction kept 6 bases outside the gene matches. This CDR3 has 14 amino acids. Germline CDR1 and CDR2: MDHEN and SYDVKM. The CDR3: CASDSLAGTGELFF. In DNA form, the CDR3 reads TGTGCCAGCGATAGCCTAGCGGGAACCGGGGAGCTGTTTTTT.

This clone has just a few counts. The chain recombines TRBV4-1 with TRBJ1-1; D is perhaps TRBD1 (5 bases). The CDR3 runs to 18 residues. Trimming stripped 0 bases from V and 0 bases from J, with 17 bases between. Germline loops: CDR1 MGHRA, CDR2 YSYEKL. The CDR3, as DNA: TGCGCCAGCAGCCAAGATCGGGGGACCGCCGCGTTGAACACTGAAGCTTTCTTT. As protein: CASSQDRGTAALNTEAFF.

The chain uses TRBV5-1 and TRBJ2-5; D is possibly TRBD1 (6 bases). From germline, CDR1 is SGHRS and CDR2 YFSETQ. The CDR3 is 16 residues long. Trimming shortened V by 5 bases and J by 2 bases, and 19 bases separated the two germline ends. CDR3 in amino acids: CASSFRDISVQETQYF. In DNA form, the CDR3 reads TGCGCCAGCAGTTTTCGGGACATATCAGTTCAAGAGACCCAGTACTTC.

This chain links TRBV7-8 with TRBJ1-1; possible D gene TRBD1, 5 bases. V gave up 1 base and J gave up 4 bases, with 7 bases separating them. This CDR3 spans 13 amino acids. Looked up from germline, CDR1 is SGHVS and CDR2 is FQNEAQ. CDR3 DNA sequence: TGTGCCAGCAGCTTAGAGGGGATCACTGAAGCTTTCTTT. Protein sequence: CASSLEGITEAFF.

J is TRBJ1-5 and V is TRBV2; tentatively, D is TRBD1 (5 bases). This CDR3 comprises 15 residues. Trimming removed 8 bases from V and 8 bases from J, with 22 bases in between. Germline V lookup: CDR1 SNHLY, CDR2 FYNNEI. The DNA of the CDR3 is TGTGCCAGCTCCATCTCCGGCCAGGGACGGGAGCCCCAGCATTTT. The encoded protein is CASSISGQGREPQHF.

This clone was seen a single time. The rearrangement links TRBV14 to TRBJ2-7, with 9 bases matching TRBD1. Germline CDR1 is SGHDN and CDR2 is FVKESK. Losses at the gene ends were 4 bases for V and 1 base for J; bases not matched to a gene: 5. CDR3 length: 15 residues. The CDR3 DNA reads as TGTGCCAGCAGCCCGCCCGGGACAGGGTCCTACGAGCAGTACTTC. The encoded protein is CASSPPGTGSYEQYF.

The chain uses TRBV4-3 and TRBJ2-1; the D gene is possibly TRBD2 (6 bases). Between the trimmed V and J ends, which lost 1 base and 5 bases, there was a span of 15 bases. The CDR3 is made up of 16 amino acids. Germline V gene lookup returns CDR1 LGHNA and CDR2 YSLEER. This CDR3 is CASSQVSRDLDNEQFF. The CDR3 coding sequence is TGCGCCAGCAGCCAAGTGTCGCGGGATCTCGACAATGAGCAGTTCTTC.

Turning to this clone: This sample includes further DNA sequences coding for the same CDR3. This chain links TRBV7-9 with TRBJ1-1; TRBD1 matches 7 bases. V shed 2 bases and J 0 bases; nucleotides not matched to a gene: 3. CDR1 and CDR2 (germline): SEHNR, FQNEAQ (reference sequence). This CDR3 is 15 amino acids long. Here the CDR3 DNA reads TGTGCCAGCAGCTTACCGACAGGGATGAACACTGAAGCTTTCTTT. Its protein is CASSLPTGMNTEAFF.

The V and J genes are TRBV14 and TRBJ2-2, with 10 nucleotides matching TRBD2. The CDR3 extends over 17 amino acids. The junction had 9 bases not matched to a gene; V was cut back by 4 bases and J by 4 bases. Germline-derived CDR1 and CDR2 are SGHDN and FVKESK. CDR3: CASSPRLAGPLTGELFF. The CDR3, as DNA: TGTGCCAGCAGCCCCCGACTAGCGGGCCCGCTCACCGGGGAGCTGTTTTTT.

The V and J genes are TRBV7-6 and TRBJ2-7; D may be TRBD1 (6 bases). CDR1 SGHVS and CDR2 FNYEAQ come from the germline V gene. Between the trimmed V and J ends, which lost 5 bases and 0 bases, there was a span of 14 bases. The CDR3 consists of 15 residues. The chain's CDR3 is CASSLHDRSSYEQYF. CDR3 coding DNA: TGTGCCAGCAGCCTACACGACAGGAGCTCCTACGAGCAGTACTTC.

The chain joins TRBV7-9 to TRBJ2-7; either TRBD1 or TRBD2 may fit D (5 bases each). Trimming removed 4 bases from V and 3 bases from J, with 19 bases in between. The germline CDR1 and CDR2 sequences are SEHNR and FQNEAQ (reference sequence). CDR3 length: 16 amino acids. CDR3 in amino acids: CASSSGATGHLYEQYF. CDR3 coding DNA: TGTGCCAGCAGCTCCGGGGCAACAGGACACCTCTACGAGCAGTACTTC.

This sequence joins TRBV19 and TRBJ2-7, with D perhaps TRBD1 or TRBD2 (5 bases each). With 5 bases removed from V and 3 bases from J, the gap between germline ends came to 14 bases. CDR1 is LNHDA, CDR2 SQIVND, per germline (reference sequence). CDR3 size: 14 residues. Here the CDR3 reads CASSWGTGIYEQYF. The CDR3 nucleotides are TGTGCCAGTAGTTGGGGGACGGGAATCTACGAGCAGTACTTC. The full variable domain, its missing parts supplied by reference TRBV19 and TRBJ2-7, is DGGITQSPKYLFRKEGQNVTLSCEQNLNHDAMYWYRQDPGQGLRLIYYSQIVNDFQKGDIAEGYSVSREKKESFPLTVTSAQKNPTAFYLCASSWGTGIYEQYFGPGTRLTVT.

The rearrangement links TRBV14 to TRBJ2-7, with TRBD2 matching 9 bases. CDR3 size: 15 residues. The V segment lost 4 bases and the J segment 6 bases; nucleotides outside the gene matches: 10. CDR1 is SGHDN and CDR2 is FVKESK in the germline V gene. In DNA form, the CDR3 reads TGTGCCAGCAGCCCCCGGGGGGTAGCGGGAGTCGAGCAGTACTTC. This sequence encodes CASSPRGVAGVEQYF.

The chain couples TRBV7-5 to TRBJ2-3. TRBV7-5 is termed a pseudogene. CDR3 length: 11 residues. The CDR3 loop is CASSFEDTQYF. DNA of the CDR3: TGTGCCAGCAGCTTCGAAGATACGCAGTATTTT.

The rearrangement links TRBV27 to TRBJ2-7, with 7 nucleotides matching TRBD2. The CDR3 runs to 13 residues. The J segment lost 3 bases and the V segment lost 5 bases, leaving 4 bases of the junction unmatched. Per germline, CDR1 MNHEY and CDR2 SMNVEV (reference sequence). The CDR3 nucleotides are TGTGCCAGCAGTATAGCGGGCCTCTACGAGCAGTACTTC. Translation gives CASSIAGLYEQYF.

The chain couples TRBV27 to TRBJ2-3; 13 bases are a match to TRBD2. Trimming at V came to 6 bases and at J to 3 bases, leaving 6 bases not matched to a gene. The CDR3 is made up of 16 amino acids. Germline CDR1 reads MNHEY; CDR2 reads SMNVEV (reference sequence). This CDR3 is CASSDGTSGATDTQYF. The CDR3 bases are TGTGCCAGCAGCGACGGGACTAGCGGGGCAACAGATACGCAGTATTTT.

This chain joins TRBV6-5 and TRBJ1-4, with D uncertain. CDR1 and CDR2 from the germline V gene are MNHEY and SVGAGI. The CDR3 runs 14 residues. Trimming took 3 bases from V and 3 from J, leaving 8 bases between them. The CDR3 DNA reads TGTGCCAGCAGTTATGGAAGAGCTAATGAAAAACTGTTTTTT. Protein: CASSYGRANEKLFF.

The V and J genes are TRBV6-5 and TRBJ2-7, with a possible D match to TRBD1 (6 bases). The V and J ends lost 2 bases and 7 bases respectively, with 18 bases between them. The CDR3 contains 15 residues. The germline gives CDR1 MNHEY, CDR2 SVGAGI. CDR3 nucleotide sequence: TGTGCCAGCAGTTACGGACAGTACGGCATGAGGGAGCAGTACTTC. Translation gives CASSYGQYGMREQYF.

The chain combines TRBV14 with TRBJ2-7, with 7 bases aligning to TRBD2. The CDR3 has 14 residues. Trimming cost V 4 bases and J 2 bases; bases outside gene matches: 5. The germline CDR1 and CDR2 sequences are SGHDN and FVKESK. CDR3 coding DNA: TGTGCCAGCAGCCTGCTAGCGGCTCCCTACGAGCAGTACTTC. This sequence encodes CASSLLAAPYEQYF.

V and J are TRBV27 and TRBJ2-2, with D possibly matching TRBD2 (5 bases). The CDR3 length is 16 residues. V lost 6 bases to trimming and J lost 0 bases, with 14 bases between them. The germline V gene encodes CDR1 MNHEY and CDR2 SMNVEV (reference sequence). The DNA for the CDR3 is TGTGCCAGCAGCCTAGGACTTTACTCGAACACCGGGGAGCTGTTTTTT. The encoded protein is CASSLGLYSNTGELFF.

This clone was seen once. The chain couples TRBV7-9 to TRBJ1-2, with D unclear. Germline CDR1 reads SEHNR; CDR2 reads FQNEAQ (reference sequence). With 5 bases removed from V and 2 bases from J, the gap between germline ends came to 15 bases. The CDR3 runs to 15 residues. CDR3 in DNA: TGTGCCAGCAGCCAAACCTCGGAACCCAACTATGGCTACACCTTC. Its translation: CASSQTSEPNYGYTF.

The chain uses TRBV5-1 and TRBJ2-7, with TRBD1 as a possible D gene (5 bases). CDR3 length: 16 amino acids. Germline V CDR1 and CDR2: SGHRS, YFSETQ. V lost 0 bases and J lost 3, with 16 bases in between. In DNA, the CDR3 is TGCGCCAGCAGCTTGGAGCCGGACATACGAGGCTACGAGCAGTACTTC. It specifies CASSLEPDIRGYEQYF.

The CDR3 DNA is TGCGCCAGCAGACCCGGGGGACTGCTCTATGGCTACACCTTC. Residues: CASRPGGLLYGYTF. The chain couples TRBV5-1 to TRBJ1-2; possible D gene TRBD1, 5 bases. The CDR3 covers 14 residues. CDR1 is SGHRS and CDR2 is YFSETQ in the germline V gene. Trimming took off 5 bases at V and 4 bases at J, with 15 bases between the two ends.

This clone was seen once. This sequence joins TRBV9 and TRBJ1-4; 9 bases match TRBD1. CDR3 length equals 15 residues. V dropped 3 bases and J dropped 6; count of bases not matched to a gene: 6. Germline-derived CDR1 and CDR2 are SGDLS and YYNGEE. CDR3 DNA sequence: TGTGCCAGCAGCGCGGACAGGGGTTGGGATGAAAAACTGTTTTTT. Its translation is CASSADRGWDEKLFF.

This chain uses TRBV28 with TRBJ2-7; D may be TRBD1 or TRBD2 (7 bases each). The CDR3 sequence is 17 residues long. V lost 3 bases, J lost 3 bases, and 21 bases lay in between. Per the germline V gene, CDR1 is MDHEN and CDR2 is SYDVKM. The CDR3 region is CASSFYPGGGPSYEQYF. CDR3 DNA sequence: TGTGCCAGCAGTTTCTACCCAGGGGGGGGACCTAGCTACGAGCAGTACTTC.

The CDR3 reads CASSIVRTGGTEAFF. CDR3 in DNA: TGTGCCAGTAGTATAGTAAGGACAGGTGGGACTGAAGCTTTCTTT. The chain recombines TRBV19 with TRBJ1-1; 7 nucleotides line up with TRBD1. V was clipped by 1 base and J by 5 bases; unmatched bases: 7. CDR1 is LNHDA, CDR2 SQIVND, per germline (reference sequence). The CDR3 has 15 amino acids. The whole variable domain, remainder taken from reference TRBV19 and TRBJ1-1, is DGGITQSPKYLFRKEGQNVTLSCEQNLNHDAMYWYRQDPGQGLRLIYYSQIVNDFQKGDIAEGYSVSREKKESFPLTVTSAQKNPTAFYLCASSIVRTGGTEAFFGQGTRLTVV.

The chain recombines TRBV27 with TRBJ1-5; 7 nucleotides line up with TRBD1. Per germline, CDR1 MNHEY and CDR2 SMNVEV (reference sequence). This CDR3 has 14 amino acids. The V and J ends lost 4 bases and 9 bases, in that order; junction bases with no gene match: 9. The CDR3 spells CASSSPGQKRPQHF. In nucleotides, the CDR3 is TGTGCCAGCAGTTCGCCGGGACAGAAAAGGCCCCAGCATTTT.